This T cell receptor (beta chain) came from a study of CXCR3-negative and CXCR3-positive naive CD8 T cells. Findings of the study overall: The study found more hydrophobic TRB CDR3s in CXCR3-positive naive cells than in CXCR3-negative naive cells.

As concerns this clonotype: The antigen is not known.

CDR3 length equals 14 residues. Germline lookup yields CDR1 DFQATT and CDR2 SNEGSKA (reference sequence). Researchers prepared the TRB cDNA libraries using 5' RACE with UMI labels. Using the 5' RACE reads, TCRdb records one entry per CDR3 protein without DNA. Its listing shows around 81,000 distinct CDR3 sequences. The material sequenced was naive CXCR3- CD8+ T cells from blood. The subset is: CD45RO-CCR7+CD27+CD95- naive CD8+ T cells lacking CXCR3 (TNR3-). The gene calls are TRBV20-1 and TRBJ2-1; checking the TCRdb D call of TRBD2 is not possible without DNA. This sequence was found in a human donor in good health. Some clones in this sample may be carry-over from other donors' samples. The CDR3 region is CSVLTSGKGNEQFF.